This T cell receptor (beta chain) was retrieved from a study of shared clonotypes between healthy human individuals. Across the study: The plates for each donor numbered three CD4 naive, three CD4 memory, two CD8 naive and one CD8 memory.

General study findings and limits: When naive CD4 clonotypes were compared across several donors, around 5% were shared. Estimated richness values were generally larger in naive subsets than in memory subsets.

The V gene's germline CDR1 is LGHNA and CDR2 YNFKEQ. Trimming took 1 base from V and 0 from J, leaving 10 bases between them. This CDR3 contains 15 residues. Measured with immunoSEQ multiplex PCR; TCRdb has only the in-frame clones, and not every one. Of about 660,000 clones listed, around 74% are singletons. This clone appeared a few times. Its specificity is unknown. This TCR derives from a woman aged 30 to 39 in good health. The chain is built from TRBV4-2 and TRBJ2-7; D perhaps matches TRBD1 (6 bases). Sequencing was carried out using memory CD4+ T cells sorted from blood. The subset: CD45RA-negative fraction. For the CDR3, the DNA is TGTGCCAGCAGCCAAGGGGGGCAAGCCTCCTACGAGCAGTACTTC. Its protein product is CASSQGGQASYEQYF.